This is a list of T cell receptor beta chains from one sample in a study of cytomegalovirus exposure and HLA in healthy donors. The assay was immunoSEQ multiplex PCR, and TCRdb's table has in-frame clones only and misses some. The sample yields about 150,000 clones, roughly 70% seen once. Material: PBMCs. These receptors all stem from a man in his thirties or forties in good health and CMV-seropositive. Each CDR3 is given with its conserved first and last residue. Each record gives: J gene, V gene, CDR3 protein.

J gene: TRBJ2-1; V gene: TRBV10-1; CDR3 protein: CASSREPGLVVNEQFF
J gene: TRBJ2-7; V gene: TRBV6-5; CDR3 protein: CASRRVAGSDEQYF
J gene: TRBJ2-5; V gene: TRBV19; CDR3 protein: CATTGTYQETQYF
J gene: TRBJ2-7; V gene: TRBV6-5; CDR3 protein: CASIGDYEQYF
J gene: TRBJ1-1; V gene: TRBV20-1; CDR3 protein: CSARPQPEAFF
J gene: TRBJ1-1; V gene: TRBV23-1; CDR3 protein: CASSQAEGAPDITEAFF
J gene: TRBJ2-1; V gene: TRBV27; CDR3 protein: CASSLILASSYNEQFF
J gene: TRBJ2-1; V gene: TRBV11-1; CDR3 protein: CASSLRGYNEQFF
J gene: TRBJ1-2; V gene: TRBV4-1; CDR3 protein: CASSPTGQGAGYTF
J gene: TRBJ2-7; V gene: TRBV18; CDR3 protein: CASSPPEGPWDEQYF
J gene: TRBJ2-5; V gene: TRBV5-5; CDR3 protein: CASSFTGQEETQYF
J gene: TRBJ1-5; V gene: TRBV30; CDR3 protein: CAWSDSIYSNQPQHF
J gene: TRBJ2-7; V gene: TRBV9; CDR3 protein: CASSVQGANYEQYF
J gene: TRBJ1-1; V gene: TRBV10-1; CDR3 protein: CASGGASTEAFF
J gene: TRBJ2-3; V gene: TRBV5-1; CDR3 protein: CASSLGLADTQYF
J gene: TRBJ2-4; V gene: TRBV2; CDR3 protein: CASSEGFGTELAKNIQYF
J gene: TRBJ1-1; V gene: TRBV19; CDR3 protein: CASSIRQGTEAFF
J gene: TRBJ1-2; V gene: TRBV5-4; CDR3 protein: CASRAGLGHGYTF
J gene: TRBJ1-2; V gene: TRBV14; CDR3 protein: CASSQVGGLYGYTF
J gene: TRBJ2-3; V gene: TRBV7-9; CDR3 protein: CASSLEPRLASTDTQYF
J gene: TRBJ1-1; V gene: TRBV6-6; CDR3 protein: CASSYLDSGTEAFF
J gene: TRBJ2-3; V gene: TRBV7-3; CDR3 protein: CASSRTSVSTDTQYF
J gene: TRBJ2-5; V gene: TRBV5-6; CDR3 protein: CASSPDRGLQETQYF
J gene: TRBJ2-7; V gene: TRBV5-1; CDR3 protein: CASSSGQGIEQYF
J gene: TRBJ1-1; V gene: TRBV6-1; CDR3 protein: CASSEDPRDSEAFF
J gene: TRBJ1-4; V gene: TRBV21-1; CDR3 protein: CASTYVGVREKLFF
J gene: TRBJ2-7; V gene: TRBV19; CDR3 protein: CASSMRLADSYEQYF
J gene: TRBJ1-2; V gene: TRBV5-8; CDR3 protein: CASSLAGGGYTF
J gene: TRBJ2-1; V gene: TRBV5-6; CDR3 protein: CASSLVWREAIYNEQFF
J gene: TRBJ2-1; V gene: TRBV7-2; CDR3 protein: CASSRMAGASGRRYNEQFF
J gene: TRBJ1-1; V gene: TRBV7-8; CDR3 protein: CASSLVGRGITEAFF
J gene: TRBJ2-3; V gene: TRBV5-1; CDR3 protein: CATTAGTSEYTDTQYF
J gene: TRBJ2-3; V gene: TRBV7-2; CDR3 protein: CARSWGDRVTDTQYF
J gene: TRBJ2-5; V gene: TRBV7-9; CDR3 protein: CASSQRVASGKIEQYF
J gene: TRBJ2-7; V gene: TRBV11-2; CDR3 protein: CASSFPGLAYEQYF
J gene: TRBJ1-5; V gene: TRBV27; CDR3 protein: CASISNQPQHF
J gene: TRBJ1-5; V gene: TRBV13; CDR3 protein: CASSQGQNNQPQHF
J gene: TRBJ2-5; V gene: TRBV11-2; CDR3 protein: CASSLTGGLETQYF
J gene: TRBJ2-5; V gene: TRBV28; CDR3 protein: CASSLGLAGQGETQYF
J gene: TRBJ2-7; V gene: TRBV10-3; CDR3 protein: CAISPAGAYEQYF
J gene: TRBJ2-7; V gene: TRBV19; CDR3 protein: CASSLKGLEFSYEQYF
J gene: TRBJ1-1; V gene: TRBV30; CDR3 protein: CAWTVNTEAFF
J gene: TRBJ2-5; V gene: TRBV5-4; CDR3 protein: CASSNAGTGMETQYF
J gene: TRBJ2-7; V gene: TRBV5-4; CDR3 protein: CASHPMTSGGQTYEQYF
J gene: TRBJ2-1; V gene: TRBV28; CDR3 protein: CASSLTTDNEQFF